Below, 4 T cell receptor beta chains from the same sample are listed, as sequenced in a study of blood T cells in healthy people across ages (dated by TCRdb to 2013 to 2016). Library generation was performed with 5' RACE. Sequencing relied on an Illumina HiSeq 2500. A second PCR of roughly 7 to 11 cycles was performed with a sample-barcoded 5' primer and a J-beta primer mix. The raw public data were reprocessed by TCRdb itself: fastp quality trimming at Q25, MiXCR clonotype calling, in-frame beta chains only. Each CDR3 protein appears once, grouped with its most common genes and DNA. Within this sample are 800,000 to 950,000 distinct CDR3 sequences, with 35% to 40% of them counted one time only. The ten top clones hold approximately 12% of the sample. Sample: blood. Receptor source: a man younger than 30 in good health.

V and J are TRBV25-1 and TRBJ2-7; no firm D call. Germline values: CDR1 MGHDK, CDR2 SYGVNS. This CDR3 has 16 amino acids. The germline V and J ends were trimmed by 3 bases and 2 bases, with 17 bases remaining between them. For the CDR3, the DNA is TGTGCCAGCAGTGACCAGAACAGCGCCATTACCTACGAGCAGTACTTC. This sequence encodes CASSDQNSAITYEQYF.

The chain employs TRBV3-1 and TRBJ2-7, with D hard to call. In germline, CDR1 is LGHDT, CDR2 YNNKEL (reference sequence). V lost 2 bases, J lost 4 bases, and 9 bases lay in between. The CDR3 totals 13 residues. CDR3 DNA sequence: TGTGCCAGCAGCCAACCCTACAGATACGAGCAGTACTTC. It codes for CASSQPYRYEQYF.

The CDR3 DNA reads TGTGCCAGCAGCCAAGAGATGGCGGGGGGCGTCAAAGATACGCAGTATTTT. This encodes CASSQEMAGGVKDTQYF. The gene calls are TRBV4-2 and TRBJ2-3; 8 bases align to TRBD2. The CDR3 runs 17 residues. The V and J ends lost 0 bases and 5 bases, in that order; junction bases with no gene match: 10. The germline V gene encodes CDR1 LGHNA and CDR2 YNFKEQ.

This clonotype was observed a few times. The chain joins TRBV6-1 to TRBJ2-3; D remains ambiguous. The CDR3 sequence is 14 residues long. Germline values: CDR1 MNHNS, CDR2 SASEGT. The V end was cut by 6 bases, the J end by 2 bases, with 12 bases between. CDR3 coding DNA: TGTGCCAGCAGGAAGGGCCTAGACACAGATACGCAGTATTTT. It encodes CASRKGLDTDTQYF.